The 2 T cell receptor beta chains listed next were all sequenced from one sample in a study of glioma-infiltrating T cells. Using RNA template, CDR3s of TCR alpha and beta were amplified with iRepertoire arm-PCR. TCRdb ran MiXCR on the multiplex PCR reads and lists one entry per CDR3 protein. The sample has 850 to 1,200 distinct CDR3 sequences; 25% to 35% are singletons. The source material was glioma tissue, nonneoplastic brain tissue, or PBMCs (not recorded which). These receptor sequences come from a human donor with low-grade glioma or glioblastoma, undergoing nonglioma brain surgery, or in good health (not recorded which).

This clonotype was observed a handful of times. With the library built for alpha chains, this beta chain is off target and its frequency is not meaningful. The chain is built from TRBV6-1 and TRBJ1-1; the D is unclear. Germline V gene sequence: CDR1 MNHNS, CDR2 SASEGT. This CDR3 has 15 residues. The V and J ends lost 6 bases and 1 base respectively, with 15 bases between them. The CDR3 sequence is CASSPKVQPNTEAFF. In DNA form, the CDR3 reads TGTGCCAGCAGCCCAAAGGTTCAGCCGAACACTGAAGCTTTCTTT.

A remark on this clonotype: Because the library targeted alpha chains, this beta chain is an off-target read whose size means little. The chain couples TRBV20-1 to TRBJ2-1, with TRBD2 identical over 8 bases. The CDR3 loop spans 14 amino acids. Trimming cost V 5 bases and J 3 bases; bases outside gene matches: 6. Per germline, CDR1 DFQATT and CDR2 SNEGSKA (reference sequence). The CDR3 nucleotides are TGCAGTGCTGGAAGAGCGGGAGTCTACAATGAGCAGTTCTTC. Amino acids: CSAGRAGVYNEQFF.